One and the same sample provided the 2 T cell receptor beta chains below, sequenced in a study of PD-L1 blockade in urothelial cancer. Assay: immunoSEQ multiplex PCR; the TCRdb copy retains only in-frame clones and omits some. Of more than 85,000 clones detected, roughly nine tenths appear once; the ten largest clones hold just over 0.9%. Sample: PBMCs, taken around atezolizumab (anti-PD-L1) treatment. Every receptor here comes from an elderly woman with urothelial cancer.

The V and J genes are TRBV30 and TRBJ1-5; D might be TRBD1 (6 bases). The length of the CDR3 is 16 residues. V was trimmed by 3 bases and J by 2 bases, leaving 17 bases between them. Germline lookup yields CDR1 GTSNPN and CDR2 SVGIG (reference sequence). The CDR3 region has the DNA TGTGCCTGGAGGGCAAATACAGGGAATGGCAATCAGCCCCAGCATTTT. It yields the protein CAWRANTGNGNQPQHF.

V usage is TRBV5-6 and J usage is TRBJ1-3, with 9 positions matching TRBD1. The CDR3 is 16 residues long. The germline gives CDR1 SGHDT, CDR2 YYEEEE. The V and J ends lost 0 bases and 2 bases, in that order; junction bases with no gene match: 3. CDR3 sequence reads: CASSLGGQGTGNTIYF. The CDR3 DNA reads as TGTGCCAGCAGCTTGGGTGGACAGGGGACTGGAAACACCATATATTTT.